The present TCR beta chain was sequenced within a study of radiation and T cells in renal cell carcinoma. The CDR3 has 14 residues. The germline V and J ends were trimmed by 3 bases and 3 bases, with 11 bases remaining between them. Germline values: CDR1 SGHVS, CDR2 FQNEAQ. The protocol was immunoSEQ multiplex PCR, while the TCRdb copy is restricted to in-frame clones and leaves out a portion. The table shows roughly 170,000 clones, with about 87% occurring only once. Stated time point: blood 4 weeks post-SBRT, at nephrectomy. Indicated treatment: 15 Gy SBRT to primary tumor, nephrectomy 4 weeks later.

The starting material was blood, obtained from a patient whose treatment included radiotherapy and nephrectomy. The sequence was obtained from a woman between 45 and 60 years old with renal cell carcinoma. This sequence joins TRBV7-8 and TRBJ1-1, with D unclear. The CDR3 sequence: CASSLRYGDTEAFF. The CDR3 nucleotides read TGTGCCAGCAGCTTGAGATACGGGGACACTGAAGCTTTCTTT. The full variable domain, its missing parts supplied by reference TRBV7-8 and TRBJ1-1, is GAGVSQSPRYKVAKRGQDVALRCDPISGHVSLFWYQQALGQGPEFLTYFQNEAQLDKSGLPSDRFFAERPEGSVSTLKIQRTQQEDSAVYLCASSLRYGDTEAFFGQGTRLTVV.